Listed here are 10 T cell receptor beta chains from one sample, sequenced in a study of spatial heterogeneity in lung cancer. General study results and limits: Higher tumor mutation counts went along with higher counts of expanded intratumoral alpha and beta TCRs.

TCRdb redid the calling of the 5' RACE reads with MiXCR, one entry per CDR3 protein. The sample carries about 2,900 distinct CDR3 sequences, around 13% recorded once. These receptors' targets are unknown. Time point noted: sample taken at primary tumor resection. Material: lung tumor tissue, obtained at surgery. The receptors derive from a male donor with early-stage non-small cell lung cancer.

In its sample, this clonotype was seen many times. The chain recombines TRBV20-1 with TRBJ2-1; D is unresolved. V lost 4 bases and J lost 4, with 2 bases in between. Germline CDR1 and CDR2: DFQATT and SNEGSKA (reference sequence). This CDR3 is built from 10 residues. The CDR3 here is CSATYNEQFF. In nucleotides, the CDR3 is TGCAGTGCTACTTACAATGAGCAGTTCTTC.

This clonotype was counted only a few times. The gene calls are TRBV28 and TRBJ2-7; a possible D gene is TRBD1 (6 bases). Trimming cost V 5 bases and J 7 bases, with 18 bases left between them. CDR1 and CDR2 from the germline V gene are MDHEN and SYDVKM. This CDR3 spans 14 amino acids. CDR3 in amino acids: CASSLQGYLREQYF. The DNA of the CDR3 is TGTGCCAGCAGTCTACAGGGATACCTACGTGAGCAGTACTTC.

This clonotype is deemed medium-sized. V is TRBV2 and J is TRBJ2-7; 8 nucleotides agree with TRBD1. V shed 5 bases, J shed 4 bases, and the junction held 7 bases outside the gene matches. Germline V CDR1 and CDR2: SNHLY, FYNNEI. The CDR3 is 14 amino acids. Written as DNA, the CDR3 is TGTGCCAGCAGTAGAGCGACAGGGGAATACGAGCAGTACTTC. It is translated as CASSRATGEYEQYF.

By frequency in the sample, this clonotype is medium-sized (0.01 to 0.1%). The rearrangement links TRBV20-1 to TRBJ1-1; D unresolved. CDR3 length: 14 amino acids. CDR1 and CDR2 from the germline V gene are DFQATT and SNEGSKA (reference sequence). V lost 5 bases and J 0 bases, leaving 13 bases between the germline ends. The CDR3 loop is CSASPGIMNTEAFF. CDR3 DNA sequence: TGCAGTGCTTCCCCCGGAATTATGAACACTGAAGCTTTCTTT.

The gene calls are TRBV11-1 and TRBJ2-6; D may be TRBD1 (5 bases). Germline values: CDR1 SGHAT, CDR2 FQDESV (reference sequence). The CDR3 spans 17 residues. V lost 7 bases, J lost 0 bases, and 16 bases lay in between. As DNA, the CDR3 is TGTGCCAGCACCCGGACATTGGGTCCCTCTGGGGCCAACGTCCTGACTTTC. As protein: CASTRTLGPSGANVLTF. Filled out from reference TRBV11-1 and TRBJ2-6, the complete variable domain reads EAEVAQSPRYKITEKSQAVAFWCDPISGHATLYWYRQILGQGPELLVQFQDESVVDDSQLPKDRFSAERLKGVDSTLKIQPAELGDSAMYLCASTRTLGPSGANVLTFGAGSRLTVL.

This clonotype is large within its sample. The chain recombines TRBV4-3 with TRBJ2-7, with a tentative D call TRBD1 (5 bases). This CDR3 contains 14 residues. Looked up from germline, CDR1 is LGHNA and CDR2 is YSLEER. With 0 bases removed from V and 2 bases from J, the gap between germline ends came to 8 bases. The CDR3, as DNA: TGCGCCAGCAGCCAAGATGAGACAGCCTACGAGCAGTACTTC. Its translation: CASSQDETAYEQYF.

This clonotype has just a few counts. The gene calls are TRBV28 and TRBJ1-5; D perhaps matches TRBD1 (5 bases). Germline V CDR1 and CDR2: MDHEN, SYDVKM. The CDR3 contains 15 residues. V was trimmed by 5 bases and J by 3 bases, leaving 14 bases between them. The CDR3 DNA reads as TGTGCCAGCAGTACCGGCGGGGGATACAATCAGCCCCAGCATTTT. It codes for CASSTGGGYNQPQHF.

V gene TRBV12-3 or TRBV12-4 combines with J gene TRBJ1-1; the D is unclear. The V and J ends lost 3 bases and 7 bases respectively, with 9 bases between them. The CDR3 length is 12 residues. CDR3 sequence: CASSFVPLEAFF. CDR3 nucleotide sequence: TGTGCCAGCAGTTTTGTACCGCTTGAAGCTTTCTTT.

This clonotype is termed medium-sized (0.01 to 0.1%). The J gene is TRBJ2-3, the V gene TRBV7-8; TRBD2 matches 9 bases. The CDR3 extends over 16 amino acids. Germline V gives CDR1 SGHVS, CDR2 FQNEAQ. V shed 3 bases, J shed 0 bases, and the junction held 4 bases outside the gene matches. The DNA for the CDR3 is TGTGCCAGCAGCTTCCTTAGCGGGGGAAGCACAGATACGCAGTATTTT. This encodes CASSFLSGGSTDTQYF.

This clonotype is labeled medium-sized (0.01 to 0.1%). DNA of the CDR3: TGTGCCAGCAGCTTAGAGGCCTGGAGGACCCAGTACTTC. It translates to CASSLEAWRTQYF. The chain is built from TRBV7-9 and TRBJ2-5; D gene uncertain. CDR1 and CDR2 from the germline V gene are SEHNR and FQNEAQ (reference sequence). The V end lost 1 base, the J end lost 7 bases, and 10 bases lay between the germline ends. The CDR3 contains 13 residues.